The 25 T cell receptor beta chains below were found in one sample sequenced in a study of T cell responses to AZD1222 COVID-19 vaccine. The repertoire was sequenced with immunoSEQ multiplex PCR; TCRdb's copy has only in-frame clones and lacks some. The sample carries around 120,000 clones, about 89% recorded once. The sample here was peripheral blood, taken 28 days after the second AZD1222 dose. Receptor source: an adult who received the AZD1222 COVID-19 vaccine.

This sequence joins TRBV11-2 and TRBJ2-5, with D possibly matching TRBD2 (5 bases). Trimming left V 0 bases short and J 5 bases short, with 13 bases between. The V gene's germline CDR1 is SGHAT and CDR2 FQNNGV. This CDR3 region has 15 residues. CDR3 in DNA: TGTGCCAGCAGCTTAGAGCAGCGGCCTCGGGAGACCCAGTACTTC. It codes for CASSLEQRPRETQYF.

J is TRBJ2-1 and V is TRBV12-3 or TRBV12-4; D is possibly TRBD2 (6 bases). The V end lost 2 bases, the J end lost 12 bases, and 11 bases lay between the germline ends. This CDR3 is built from 12 residues. CDR3 sequence (DNA): TGTGCCAGCAGTTTAAGTTTGGGGGGGCAGTTCTTC. Amino acid sequence: CASSLSLGGQFF.

The V and J genes are TRBV4-1 and TRBJ2-7; 9 bases line up with TRBD2. The CDR3 runs to 16 residues. Losses at the gene ends were 0 bases for V and 5 bases for J; bases not matched to a gene: 8. The V gene's germline CDR1 is MGHRA and CDR2 YSYEKL. CDR3 bases: TGCGCCAGCAGCCAAGATCTTGGGACTAGCCGCGACGAGCAGTACTTC. This codes for CASSQDLGTSRDEQYF.

This sequence joins TRBV4-1 and TRBJ2-7; D assignment may be TRBD1 or TRBD2 (5 bases each). V lost 2 bases and J 7 bases, leaving 21 bases between the germline ends. Germline V gene sequence: CDR1 MGHRA, CDR2 YSYEKL. The CDR3 is 16 residues long. CDR3 nucleotides: TGCGCCAGCAGCCAAAGGGGTGGACTGGGTCCATGGGAGCAGTACTTC. This sequence encodes CASSQRGGLGPWEQYF.

The chain has TRBV28 and TRBJ2-7; D is possibly TRBD2 (5 bases). This CDR3 contains 14 residues. V lost 6 bases and J 2 bases, leaving 14 bases between the germline ends. Per the germline V gene, CDR1 is MDHEN and CDR2 is SYDVKM. The CDR3 DNA reads TGTGCCAGCAGGCCCCTCAGAGGGACCTACGAGCAGTACTTC. The encoded protein is CASRPLRGTYEQYF.

DNA for the CDR3: TGTGCCAGTAGCCCGACAGGGACCGGGTTCTATGGCTACACCTTC. Translated: CASSPTGTGFYGYTF. The rearrangement links TRBV19 to TRBJ1-2; 7 bases are shared with TRBD1. The CDR3 extends over 15 amino acids. V trimming: 6 bases; J trimming: 4 bases; junction bases outside the gene matches: 11. Per the germline V gene, CDR1 is LNHDA and CDR2 is SQIVND (reference sequence).

The rearrangement links TRBV6-5 to TRBJ1-5; the D is unclear. Germline V gene lookup returns CDR1 MNHEY and CDR2 SVGAGI. CDR3 length equals 13 residues. The V end was cut by 8 bases, the J end by 4 bases, with 12 bases between. CDR3 protein: CASGTQRNQPQHF. The CDR3 DNA follows: TGTGCCAGCGGAACACAGCGGAATCAGCCCCAGCATTTT.

The J gene is TRBJ1-2, the V gene TRBV27; D gene uncertain. From germline, CDR1 is MNHEY and CDR2 SMNVEV (reference sequence). The CDR3 consists of 13 residues. With 1 base removed from V and 3 bases from J, the gap between germline ends came to 6 bases. CDR3 nucleotide sequence: TGTGCCAGCAGTTTATACCACTACTATGGCTACACCTTC. Its protein is CASSLYHYYGYTF.

The chain recombines TRBV13 with TRBJ1-1, with D possibly being TRBD1 (6 bases). V lost 3 bases to trimming and J lost 13 bases, with 21 bases between them. Germline loops: CDR1 PRHDT, CDR2 FYEKMQ (reference sequence). CDR3 length: 14 residues. This CDR3 reads CASSLGRVEGGVFF. CDR3 DNA: TGTGCCAGCAGCTTGGGCAGGGTTGAGGGGGGAGTTTTCTTT.

The chain recombines TRBV30 with TRBJ2-7, with D perhaps TRBD1 (7 bases). The CDR3 contains 14 residues. CDR1 is GTSNPN and CDR2 is SVGIG in the germline V gene (reference sequence). Trimming removed 4 bases at V and 5 bases at J, with 18 bases between. The CDR3: CAWTKKQGGDEQYF. CDR3 sequence (DNA): TGTGCCTGGACCAAAAAGCAGGGGGGCGACGAGCAGTACTTC. Full variable domain (outside the CDR3, taken from reference TRBV30 and TRBJ2-7): SQTIHQWPATLVQPVGSPLSLECTVEGTSNPNLYWYRQAAGRGLQLLFYSVGIGQISSEVPQNLSASRPQDRQFILSSKKLLLSDSGFYLCAWTKKQGGDEQYFGPGTRLTVT.

The chain employs TRBV7-9 and TRBJ1-2, with D maybe TRBD1 (5 bases). This CDR3 comprises 14 residues. Trimming left V 1 base short and J 9 bases short, with 15 bases between. Germline CDR1 SEHNR, CDR2 FQNEAQ (reference sequence). In DNA form, the CDR3 reads TGTGCCAGCAGCTTAGGACAGAACTATGGAAGCTACACCTTC. Protein: CASSLGQNYGSYTF.

The chain employs TRBV28 and TRBJ2-1; D remains ambiguous. From germline, CDR1 is MDHEN and CDR2 SYDVKM. CDR3 length: 11 amino acids. V was clipped by 6 bases and J by 4 bases, with 4 bases between them. CDR3 in DNA: TGTGCCAGCAGCAAATACAATGAGCAGTTCTTC. Translated, it gives CASSKYNEQFF.

This clone was observed a few times. This sequence joins TRBV6-5 and TRBJ1-1; D not resolved. This CDR3 has 13 amino acids. Germline V CDR1 and CDR2: MNHEY, SVGAGI. V was pared by 7 bases and J by 0 bases, with 9 bases between. The CDR3 nucleotides are TGTGCCAGCACGCGGGGTCTGAACACTGAAGCTTTCTTT. Protein: CASTRGLNTEAFF.

The V gene is TRBV7-3, the J gene TRBJ1-2; TRBD1 agrees at 8 bases. This CDR3 comprises 14 residues. Unmatched junction bases numbered 4, after V lost 5 bases and J lost 2 bases. The germline CDR1 and CDR2 sequences are SGHTA and FQGTGA. CDR3 residues: CASSPGQGNYGYTF. Here the CDR3 DNA reads TGTGCCAGCAGCCCCGGACAGGGAAACTATGGCTACACCTTC.

This chain joins TRBV18 and TRBJ1-3; possible D gene TRBD1, 6 bases. V shed 6 bases and J shed 0 bases, with 12 bases lying between them. The V gene's germline CDR1 is KGHSH and CDR2 LQKENI. The CDR3 contains 15 residues. The CDR3 region is CASSQQGISGNTIYF. The CDR3 nucleotides are TGTGCCAGCTCTCAACAGGGAATCTCTGGAAACACCATATATTTT.

The chain recombines TRBV3-1 (or the pseudogene TRBV3-2) with TRBJ2-5; tentatively, D is TRBD2 (6 bases). Trimming pared 2 bases from V and 14 bases from J, leaving 18 bases between. This CDR3 is 13 amino acids long. Germline loops: CDR1 LGHDT, CDR2 YNNKEL (reference sequence). Here the CDR3 reads CASSQHNGLPGYF. The DNA for the CDR3 is TGTGCCAGCAGCCAACATAACGGACTACCGGGTTACTTC.

The V gene is TRBV9, the J gene TRBJ2-7, with 8 bases lining up with TRBD1. With V trimmed by 0 bases and J by 3 bases, 8 bases remained unmatched. The length of the CDR3 is 16 residues. Germline CDR1 is SGDLS and CDR2 is YYNGEE. As DNA, the CDR3 is TGTGCCAGCAGCGTAGGCGCTGGGACAGGCTACTACGAGCAGTACTTC. Translated, it gives CASSVGAGTGYYEQYF. Combining the CDR3 with reference TRBV9 and TRBJ2-7 gives the whole variable domain DSGVTQTPKHLITATGQRVTLRCSPRSGDLSVYWYQQSLDQGLQFLIQYYNGEERAKGNILERFSAQQFPDLHSELNLSSLELGDSALYFCASSVGAGTGYYEQYFGPGTRLTVT.

The V and J genes are TRBV2 and TRBJ1-1; TRBD1 aligns across 10 bases. This CDR3 is built from 13 residues. J lost 4 bases, V lost 8 bases, and 4 bases had no gene match. CDR1 SNHLY and CDR2 FYNNEI come from the germline V gene. CDR3 region: CASGGDRGTEAFF. Written as DNA, the CDR3 is TGTGCCAGCGGTGGGGACAGGGGCACTGAAGCTTTCTTT.

V and J are TRBV28 and TRBJ2-7, with D possibly matching TRBD2 (6 bases). Germline CDR1 reads MDHEN; CDR2 reads SYDVKM. The V end was cut by 3 bases, the J end by 5 bases, with 17 bases between. The CDR3 length is 15 residues. CDR3 region: CASSFRRGGTHEQYF. As DNA, the CDR3 is TGTGCCAGCAGTTTTAGGCGGGGTGGGACCCACGAGCAGTACTTC.

J is TRBJ2-3 and V is TRBV5-6; D tentatively fits TRBD1 or TRBD2 (5 bases each). Germline V gene lookup returns CDR1 SGHDT and CDR2 YYEEEE. The length of the CDR3 is 16 residues. Trimming shortened V by 1 base and J by 2 bases, and 14 bases separated the two germline ends. This CDR3 is CASSLWTLGPTDTQYF. DNA of the CDR3: TGTGCCAGCAGCTTGTGGACACTAGGACCCACAGATACGCAGTATTTT. Drawing the rest from reference TRBV5-6 and TRBJ2-3, the complete variable domain is DAGVTQSPTHLIKTRGQQVTLRCSPKSGHDTVSWYQQALGQGPQFIFQYYEEEERQRGNFPDRFSGHQFPNYSSELNVNALLLGDSALYLCASSLWTLGPTDTQYFGPGTRLTVL.

This clone was recorded a few times. The CDR3 spells CASSLGGLDYGYTF. In DNA form, the CDR3 reads TGCGCCAGCAGCTTGGGGGGGCTAGACTATGGCTACACCTTC. This chain joins TRBV5-1 and TRBJ1-2, with D maybe TRBD1 (6 bases). The CDR3 contains 14 residues. Germline loops: CDR1 SGHRS, CDR2 YFSETQ. V was shortened by 0 bases and J by 3 bases, with 9 bases between the two germline ends.

The CDR3 region has the DNA TGTGCCATCAGTATTGACCCCCCGGGGGGTGAGCAGTACTTC. Residues: CAISIDPPGGEQYF. The chain employs TRBV10-3 and TRBJ2-7; 7 bases match TRBD2. This CDR3 has 14 residues. J lost 7 bases, V lost 5 bases, and 11 bases had no gene match. From germline, CDR1 is ENHRY and CDR2 SYGVKD.

The rearrangement uses TRBV6-4 and TRBJ2-2; 8 positions agree with TRBD1. Germline V gives CDR1 MRHNA, CDR2 SNTAGT. J gave up 3 bases and V 4 bases, and 4 bases lay outside the gene matches. There are 15 residues in the CDR3. The DNA of the CDR3 is TGTGCCAGCAGTGTACAGGGGGGAGACACCGGGGAGCTGTTTTTT. It translates to CASSVQGGDTGELFF.

CDR3 nucleotides: TGTGCCAGCAGCTTGGGACAGGGCTCCGGCTACACCTTC. Translated: CASSLGQGSGYTF. The chain has TRBV7-9 and TRBJ1-2; 9 nucleotides match TRBD1. Germline CDR1 SEHNR, CDR2 FQNEAQ (reference sequence). This CDR3 contains 13 residues. V dropped 3 bases and J dropped 8; count of bases not matched to a gene: 4.

The rearrangement joins TRBV13 to TRBJ2-5, with TRBD2 matching over 9 bases. The CDR3 runs to 15 residues. The germline V gene encodes CDR1 PRHDT and CDR2 FYEKMQ (reference sequence). Unmatched junction bases numbered 6, after V lost 5 bases and J lost 2 bases. The CDR3 nucleotides are TGTGCCAGCAGCAGAGAGGGACTAGCTCAAGAGACCCAGTACTTC. Amino acid sequence: CASSREGLAQETQYF.